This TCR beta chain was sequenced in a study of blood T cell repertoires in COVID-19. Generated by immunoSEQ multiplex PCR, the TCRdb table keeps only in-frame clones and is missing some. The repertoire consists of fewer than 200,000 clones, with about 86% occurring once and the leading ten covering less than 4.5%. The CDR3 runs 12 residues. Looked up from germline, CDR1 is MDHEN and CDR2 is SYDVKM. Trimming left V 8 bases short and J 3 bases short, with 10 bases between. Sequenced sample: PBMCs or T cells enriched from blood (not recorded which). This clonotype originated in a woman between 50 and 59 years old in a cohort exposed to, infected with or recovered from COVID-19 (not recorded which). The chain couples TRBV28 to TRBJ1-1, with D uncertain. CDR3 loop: CASGGLYTEAFF. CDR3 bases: TGTGCCAGCGGAGGACTATACACTGAAGCTTTCTTT. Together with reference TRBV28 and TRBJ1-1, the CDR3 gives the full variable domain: DVKVTQSSRYLVKRTGEKVFLECVQDMDHENMFWYRQDPGLGLRLIYFSYDVKMKEKGDIPEGYSVSREKKERFSLILESASTNQTSMYLCASGGLYTEAFFGQGTRLTVV.